This T cell receptor beta chain was recorded in a study of blood T cell repertoires in COVID-19. As handled by the study authors: By means of reference gene primer amplification, nucleated cell counts were estimated. Only in-frame clones appear in the TCRdb table, and some are missing; sequencing was by immunoSEQ multiplex PCR. From that table come the V and J calls and clone size; the DNA was used to work out D and trimming. The data hold over 200,000 clones, with about 84% observed a single time. Participants were aged roughly 18 to 89 years, lived in under 30 US areas, and enrolled virtually. The study counted Cohort 3 donors as recovered given two negative PCRs, clearance, or symptom resolution. This clonotype originated in a man in his 60s who had recovered from COVID-19. Sequenced material: PBMCs or T cells enriched from blood (not recorded which).

The CDR3 loop is CASSQGAGGGMNTEAFF. DNA for the CDR3: TGCGCCAGCAGCCAAGGGGCGGGGGGCGGAATGAACACTGAAGCTTTCTTT. The chain carries TRBV4-1 and TRBJ1-1, with D perhaps matching TRBD1 (6 bases). The germline V and J ends were trimmed by 1 base and 0 bases, with 15 bases remaining between them. This CDR3 has 17 residues. Germline V gene sequence: CDR1 MGHRA, CDR2 YSYEKL.